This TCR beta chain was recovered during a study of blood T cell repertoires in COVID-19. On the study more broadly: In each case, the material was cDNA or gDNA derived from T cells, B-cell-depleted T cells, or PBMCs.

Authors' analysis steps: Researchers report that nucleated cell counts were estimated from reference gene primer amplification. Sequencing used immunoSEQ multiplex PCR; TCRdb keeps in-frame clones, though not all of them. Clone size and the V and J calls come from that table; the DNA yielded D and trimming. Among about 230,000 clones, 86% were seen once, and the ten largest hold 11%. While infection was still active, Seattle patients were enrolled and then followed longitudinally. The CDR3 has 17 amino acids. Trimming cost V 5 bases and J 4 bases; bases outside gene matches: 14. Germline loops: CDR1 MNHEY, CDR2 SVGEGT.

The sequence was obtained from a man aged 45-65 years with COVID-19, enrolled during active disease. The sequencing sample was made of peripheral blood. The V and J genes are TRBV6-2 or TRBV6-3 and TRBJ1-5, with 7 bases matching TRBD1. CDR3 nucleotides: TGTGCCAGCAGTCTCGACCGGGACAGTCAATATAATCAGCCCCAGCATTTT. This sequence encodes CASSLDRDSQYNQPQHF.